This TCR beta chain was identified during a study of shared clonotypes between healthy human individuals. Deep was the level at which the assay was run. Sequenced by immunoSEQ multiplex PCR; TCRdb stores in-frame clones only, minus some. The sample includes roughly 1.5 million clones, 95% to 99% of them seen just once. The CDR3 has 13 residues. With V trimmed by 6 bases and J by 5 bases, 0 bases remained unmatched. Germline CDR1 is MNHEY and CDR2 is SVGAGI. V is TRBV6-5 and J is TRBJ2-7, with 14 bases fitting TRBD2. The sequenced sample was naive CD4+ T cells sorted from blood. Documented subset: CD45RA+ positively selected. The source of this sequence is a man aged 30 to 45 in good health. The CDR3, as DNA: TGTGCCAGCAGGACTAGCGGGAGGGACGAGCAGTACTTC. Amino acids: CASRTSGRDEQYF.